This T cell receptor beta chain was observed in a study of cytomegalovirus exposure and HLA in healthy donors. As for the study in general: Membership in the Caucasian-associated ancestry cluster was found for 81% of about 430 genotyped donors. Findings of the study overall: Highest at DRB1 and lowest at HLA-C, TCR association rates differed among HLA loci in a later analysis.

Concerning this clone itself: What it recognizes is unknown.

The PCR employed 60 Vbeta primers together with 13 Jbeta primers. Generated by immunoSEQ multiplex PCR, the TCRdb table keeps only in-frame clones and is missing some. The sample shows approximately 120,000 clones, approximately 72% of them seen only once. V was pared by 4 bases and J by 4 bases, with 9 bases between. The CDR3 sequence is 13 residues long. The V gene's germline CDR1 is LGHNA and CDR2 YSLEER. The source material was PBMCs. The chain has TRBV4-3 and TRBJ2-3; the D is unclear. The TCR was taken from a woman aged 45-65 years in good health and CMV-seropositive. Written as DNA, the CDR3 is TGCGCCAGCAGCCCTTCCCCCTCAGATACGCAGTATTTT. It specifies CASSPSPSDTQYF.